The clone carrying this T cell receptor (beta chain) was counted a few times. Its specificity is unknown. Sequence at one end of the junction differs from germline and may be a read error. CDR1 and CDR2 (germline): SGHTA, FQGNSA. The CDR3 is made up of 15 amino acids. Together with a sample-barcoded 5' primer, a J-beta primer mix was included in a second PCR lasting 7 to 11 cycles. Through a template-switch adaptor with 12 random nucleotides, each cDNA molecule received a tag. In TCRdb, the 5' RACE reads were re-called with MiXCR into one record per CDR3 protein. In the table there are 1.8 million or so distinct CDR3 sequences, about two fifths of which are singletons. The data stem from a study of blood T cells in healthy people across ages. Study-wide results and caveats: Significant beta diversity loss was already apparent by age 40, declining roughly linearly.

The chain employs TRBV7-2 and TRBJ2-4; tentatively, D is TRBD1 or TRBD2 (5 bases each). The closer fit of TRBJ2-7 to the DNA end suggests the J call may be wrong. This clonotype was obtained from a human donor in good health. Material for sequencing was blood. As DNA, the CDR3 is TGTGCCAACAGCACCGGGGTGGGGGAAGGTTACGAGCAGTACTTC. The encoded protein is CANSTGVGEGYEQYF.